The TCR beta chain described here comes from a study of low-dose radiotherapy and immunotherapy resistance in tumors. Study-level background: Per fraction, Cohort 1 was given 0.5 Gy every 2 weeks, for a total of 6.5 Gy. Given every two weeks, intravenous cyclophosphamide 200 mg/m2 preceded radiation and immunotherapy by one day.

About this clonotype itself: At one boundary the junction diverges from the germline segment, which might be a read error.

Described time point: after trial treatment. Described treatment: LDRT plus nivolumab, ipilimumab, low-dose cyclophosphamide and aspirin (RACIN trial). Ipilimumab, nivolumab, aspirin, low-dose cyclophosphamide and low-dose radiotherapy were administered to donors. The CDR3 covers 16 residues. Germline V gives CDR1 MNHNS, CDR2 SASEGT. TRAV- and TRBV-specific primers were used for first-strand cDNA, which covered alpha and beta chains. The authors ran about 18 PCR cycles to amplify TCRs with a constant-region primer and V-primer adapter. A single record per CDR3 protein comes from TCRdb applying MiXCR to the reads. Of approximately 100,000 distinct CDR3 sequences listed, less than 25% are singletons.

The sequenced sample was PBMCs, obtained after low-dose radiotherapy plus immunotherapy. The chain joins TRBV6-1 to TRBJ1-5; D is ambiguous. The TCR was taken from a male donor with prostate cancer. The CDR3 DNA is TGTGCCAGCAGTGACCGGGCAGGTGAGCTAAATCAGCCACAGCATTTT. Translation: CASSDRAGELNQPQHF.